The 19 T cell receptor beta chains below were found in one sample sequenced in a study of cytomegalovirus exposure and HLA in healthy donors (dated by TCRdb to about 2017). Libraries were prepared through the immunoSEQ multiplex PCR assay. For the multiplex PCR, a mixture combining 60 forward primers for TCR Vbeta segments and 13 reverse primers for TCR Jbeta segments was used. TCRdb holds this immuneACCESS table with in-frame rearrangements only. Some clones are missing; in checked studies, unresolved V genes explain under half, and the rest has no known cause. This sample comprises 120,000 or so clones, 80% of them detected only once. The biggest ten clones account for 3.3% of the sample. Sequencing was done on a sample of PBMCs. The receptors were sampled from a male donor in good health and CMV-seronegative.

The V call is TRBV6-5, the J call TRBJ1-1; D possibly corresponds to TRBD1 (5 bases). The CDR3 consists of 13 residues. Per the germline V gene, CDR1 is MNHEY and CDR2 is SVGAGI. V gave up 2 bases and J gave up 8 bases, with 12 bases separating them. CDR3 sequence reads: CASSYKGSTEAFF. The DNA of the CDR3 is TGTGCCAGCAGTTACAAGGGGTCCACCGAAGCTTTCTTT.

This chain uses TRBV7-9 with TRBJ2-2; 8 nucleotides align to TRBD1. This CDR3 contains 17 residues. J lost 1 base, V lost 6 bases, and 10 bases had no gene match. From germline, CDR1 is SEHNR and CDR2 FQNEAQ (reference sequence). CDR3 sequence: CASRKRTGMENTGELFF. The CDR3 DNA is TGTGCCAGCAGGAAGCGGACAGGGATGGAGAACACCGGGGAGCTGTTTTTT.

J is TRBJ1-1 and V is TRBV6-1; 8 nucleotides match TRBD1. V trimming: 7 bases; J trimming: 2 bases; junction bases outside the gene matches: 6. The CDR3 spans 14 residues. CDR1 and CDR2 from the germline V gene are MNHNS and SASEGT. CDR3: CASKTPGGNTEAFF. Written as DNA, the CDR3 is TGTGCCAGCAAAACCCCAGGGGGCAACACTGAAGCTTTCTTT.

The V call is TRBV12-5, the J call TRBJ2-7, with 10 bases identical to TRBD1. This CDR3 spans 19 amino acids. Trimming took 2 bases from V and 8 from J; bases not matched to a gene: 21. Looked up from germline, CDR1 is LGHNT and CDR2 is FRNRAP. The CDR3 sequence is CASGLTSIPSGTGALKQYF. CDR3 nucleotide sequence: TGTGCTAGTGGTTTGACCTCGATCCCTTCCGGGACAGGGGCTTTAAAGCAGTACTTC.

The chain carries TRBV12-5 and TRBJ1-1; 12 bases fit TRBD1. The CDR3 loop spans 16 amino acids. Trimming cost V 5 bases and J 7 bases; bases outside gene matches: 11. CDR1 and CDR2 from the germline V gene are LGHNT and FRNRAP. The CDR3 sequence: CASGRPGQGAFGEAFF. CDR3 nucleotides: TGTGCTAGTGGTCGCCCGGGACAGGGGGCTTTCGGTGAAGCTTTCTTT.

V gene TRBV15 combines with J gene TRBJ2-3; 10 nucleotides match TRBD2. Trimming removed 0 bases from V and 0 bases from J; junction bases left unmatched: 9. CDR3 length: 19 residues. CDR1 and CDR2 (germline): LNHNV, YYDKDF (reference sequence). CDR3 sequence: CATSRDRASGGPSTDTQYF. As DNA, the CDR3 is TGTGCCACCAGCAGAGATCGGGCTAGCGGGGGTCCCAGCACAGATACGCAGTATTTT.

As regards this clone: A read error may account for a junction end that differs from germline. This chain joins TRBV7-9 and TRBJ1-3; the match to TRBD1 covers 9 bases. CDR1 is SEHNR, CDR2 FQNEAQ, per germline (reference sequence). This CDR3 has 15 amino acids. The CDR3 nucleotides are TGTTCCAGCAGCTCGACAGGGGGACTTGGTAACACCATATATTTT. Translation: CSSSSTGGLGNTIYF.

As for this clone: Germline is not matched at one junction end, which may reflect a read error. The J gene is TRBJ2-7, the V gene TRBV7-9; D is unclear. The CDR3 runs to 12 residues. The germline V gene has CDR1 SEHNR and CDR2 FQNEAQ (reference sequence). This CDR3 reads CSSSFSPYEQYF. The CDR3 DNA is TGTTCCAGCAGCTTTTCTCCCTACGAGCAGTACTTC.

The chain links TRBV5-1 to TRBJ1-1; no definite D call. The CDR3 sequence is 13 residues long. CDR1 SGHRS and CDR2 YFSETQ come from the germline V gene. V was pared by 7 bases and J by 7 bases, with 17 bases between. The CDR3 loop reads CASRPWQASEAFF. In DNA, the CDR3 is TGCGCCAGCCGCCCCTGGCAGGCCAGTGAAGCTTTCTTT.

The J gene is TRBJ1-6, the V gene TRBV7-9; D is uncertain. This CDR3 has 18 residues. Trimming took off 4 bases at V and 0 bases at J, with 16 bases between the two ends. Germline assignment: CDR1 SEHNR and CDR2 FQNEAQ (reference sequence). In DNA form, the CDR3 reads TGTGCCAGCAGCTCCGGGGTTGACCGCTCCTCCTATAATTCACCCCTCCACTTT. Amino acids: CASSSGVDRSSYNSPLHF.

V gene TRBV5-8 combines with J gene TRBJ2-3; TRBD1 might be the D (6 bases). The germline V and J ends were trimmed by 0 bases and 0 bases, with 8 bases remaining between them. The CDR3 is 15 residues long. CDR1 is SGHTS and CDR2 is YDEGEE in the germline V gene. This CDR3 reads CASSLDRASTDTQYF. CDR3 DNA sequence: TGTGCCAGCAGCTTGGACAGGGCCAGCACAGATACGCAGTATTTT.

The rearrangement joins TRBV5-1 to TRBJ2-6, with 9 bases lining up with TRBD1. Germline V lookup: CDR1 SGHRS, CDR2 YFSETQ. V lost 0 bases, J lost 1 base, and 5 bases stayed unmatched. The CDR3 length is 18 residues. The chain's CDR3 is CASSLVGQGWSGANVLTF. The CDR3 DNA reads as TGCGCCAGCAGCTTGGTTGGACAGGGGTGGTCTGGGGCCAACGTCCTGACTTTC.

This chain links TRBV5-1 with TRBJ2-1; 9 positions agree with TRBD2. In germline, CDR1 is SGHRS, CDR2 YFSETQ. The CDR3 totals 15 residues. With V trimmed by 1 base and J by 6 bases, 5 bases remained unmatched. In nucleotides, the CDR3 is TGCGCCAGCAGCTTGTCTAGCGGGGTGCCCAATGAGCAGTTCTTC. It translates to CASSLSSGVPNEQFF.

The V gene is TRBV5-1, the J gene TRBJ2-2; no reliable D call. The CDR3 spans 18 residues. Per germline, CDR1 SGHRS and CDR2 YFSETQ. Trimming pared 0 bases from V and 5 bases from J, leaving 20 bases between. The chain's CDR3 is CASSLALPGDPRTGELFF. In DNA form, the CDR3 reads TGCGCCAGCAGCTTGGCCCTTCCTGGAGACCCGAGAACCGGGGAGCTGTTTTTT.

The chain recombines TRBV6-4 with TRBJ1-1; D unclear. This CDR3 region has 11 residues. Trimming took off 2 bases at V and 6 bases at J, with 4 bases between the two ends. Germline assignment: CDR1 MRHNA and CDR2 SNTAGT. CDR3: CASSDGPEAFF. The CDR3 region has the DNA TGTGCCAGCAGTGACGGGCCTGAAGCTTTCTTT.

This clone was seen just once. The rearrangement uses TRBV28 and TRBJ1-4; tentatively, D is TRBD1 (5 bases). V was shortened by 2 bases and J by 5 bases, with 18 bases between the two germline ends. This CDR3 is 17 amino acids long. Germline loops: CDR1 MDHEN, CDR2 SYDVKM. The CDR3 nucleotides read TGTGCCAGCAGTTTAGGGGCCACGCGGGGGTTAAATGAAAAACTGTTTTTT. Translated: CASSLGATRGLNEKLFF.

The genes are TRBV28 and TRBJ1-1, with D uncertain. Germline V gene lookup returns CDR1 MDHEN and CDR2 SYDVKM. Trimming took off 3 bases at V and 4 bases at J, with 15 bases between the two ends. This CDR3 comprises 15 residues. In nucleotides, the CDR3 is TGTGCCAGCAGTTTTATCCGGGTAACGATCACTGAAGCTTTCTTT. Translating it yields CASSFIRVTITEAFF.

The rearrangement uses TRBV29-1 and TRBJ2-7; D ambiguous. V shed 4 bases and J shed 7 bases, with 14 bases lying between them. The V gene's germline CDR1 is SQVTM and CDR2 ANQGSEA. The CDR3 has 12 residues. Written as DNA, the CDR3 is TGCAGCGTTGTAATGGGCGTGCTAGAGCAGTACTTC. Its translation is CSVVMGVLEQYF.

The V and J genes are TRBV27 and TRBJ2-3, with 10 bases identical to TRBD2. Trimming removed 6 bases from V and 0 bases from J; junction bases left unmatched: 15. CDR3 length: 19 amino acids. Germline V lookup: CDR1 MNHEY, CDR2 SMNVEV (reference sequence). The CDR3 loop is CASSQSVLAGVGSTDTQYF. CDR3 nucleotides: TGTGCCAGCAGCCAATCGGTCCTAGCGGGAGTCGGAAGCACAGATACGCAGTATTTT.